The 15 T cell receptor beta chains in this list originate from one sample, sequenced in a study of blood T cell repertoires in COVID-19. TCRdb's table, derived via immunoSEQ multiplex PCR, lists solely in-frame clones and lacks some. The sample consists of 200,000 to 250,000 clones, roughly nine tenths of them appearing once. What was sequenced was peripheral blood. The receptors derive from a woman between 50 and 59 years old with acute or convalescent COVID-19.

The chain employs TRBV7-2 and TRBJ2-7, with 7 positions matching TRBD2. The CDR3 covers 15 residues. The J segment lost 2 bases and the V segment lost 5 bases, leaving 9 bases of the junction unmatched. The germline V gene has CDR1 SGHTA and CDR2 FQGNSA. The CDR3 region has the DNA TGTGCCAGCAGCCCCTGGGCTAGCGGAACCTACGAGCAGTACTTC. Translating gives CASSPWASGTYEQYF.

The rearrangement links TRBV6-5 to TRBJ1-1; D might be TRBD1 (6 bases). The CDR3 extends over 14 amino acids. Per the germline V gene, CDR1 is MNHEY and CDR2 is SVGAGI. V shed 6 bases and J shed 5 bases, with 16 bases lying between them. The CDR3 DNA follows: TGTGCCAGCAGCTTAGGGGGTTGGGATACTGAAGCTTTCTTT. Protein product: CASSLGGWDTEAFF.

The chain carries TRBV21-1 and TRBJ1-2; the D segment call TRBD1 is taken from the table without a DNA check. TRBV21-1 is assigned pseudogene status. The CDR3 length is 14 residues. As DNA, the CDR3 is TGTGCCAGCACTACCCAGGACAGGGATGATGGCTACACCTTC. Translating gives CASTTQDRDDGYTF.

V usage is TRBV3-1 (or the pseudogene TRBV3-2) and J usage is TRBJ1-1, with a tentative D call TRBD1 (5 bases). Germline CDR1 is LGHDT and CDR2 is YNNKEL (reference sequence). The CDR3 spans 14 residues. Between the trimmed V and J ends, which lost 0 bases and 10 bases, there was a span of 15 bases. This CDR3 reads CASSQEGREATAFF. CDR3 nucleotides: TGTGCCAGCAGCCAAGAGGGCAGGGAGGCTACAGCTTTCTTT.

The chain carries TRBV7-9 and TRBJ1-4; possibly TRBD1 for D (6 bases). V was shortened by 5 bases and J by 4 bases, with 11 bases between the two germline ends. In germline, CDR1 is SEHNR, CDR2 FQNEAQ (reference sequence). The length of the CDR3 is 14 residues. This chain's CDR3 is CASSPGVVNEKLFF. The CDR3 nucleotides are TGTGCCAGCAGCCCAGGGGTGGTTAATGAAAAACTGTTTTTT.

The rearrangement joins TRBV5-1 to TRBJ2-3, with TRBD2 matching 7 bases. Looked up from germline, CDR1 is SGHRS and CDR2 is YFSETQ. J lost 0 bases, V lost 4 bases, and 8 bases had no gene match. CDR3 length: 16 residues. The CDR3: CASSGPAGPSTDTQYF. The DNA of the CDR3 is TGCGCCAGCAGCGGCCCAGCGGGACCCAGCACAGATACGCAGTATTTT.

The chain employs TRBV3-1 (or the pseudogene TRBV3-2) and TRBJ1-2; TRBD1 agrees at 7 bases. CDR3 length equals 14 residues. Germline loops: CDR1 LGHDT, CDR2 YNNKEL (reference sequence). Germline trimming cut 2 bases from V and 8 bases from J; bases unmatched to any gene: 8. CDR3 DNA: TGTGCCAGCAGCCAACGGACAGGAGAGGAAGGCTACACCTTC. Protein sequence: CASSQRTGEEGYTF.

The gene calls are TRBV3-1 (or the pseudogene TRBV3-2) and TRBJ1-2; the D gene is possibly TRBD1 (5 bases). Trimming took off 3 bases at V and 9 bases at J, with 17 bases between the two ends. CDR1 LGHDT and CDR2 YNNKEL come from the germline V gene (reference sequence). The CDR3 runs 14 residues. Here the CDR3 reads CASSQLTGRKSYTF. DNA of the CDR3: TGTGCCAGCAGCCAGCTTACAGGTCGGAAAAGCTACACCTTC.

The V gene is TRBV7-2, the J gene TRBJ2-7, with D possibly being TRBD1 (5 bases). The germline V and J ends were trimmed by 6 bases and 6 bases, with 15 bases remaining between them. This CDR3 spans 13 amino acids. CDR1 and CDR2 from the germline V gene are SGHTA and FQGNSA. CDR3 nucleotide sequence: TGTGCCAGCAGGGGGCCTCAGACCGCCGAGCAGTACTTC. Protein sequence: CASRGPQTAEQYF. The full variable domain, completed using reference TRBV7-2 and TRBJ2-7, is GAGVSQSPSNKVTEKGKDVELRCDPISGHTALYWYRQSLGQGLEFLIYFQGNSAPDKSGLPSDRFSAERTGGSVSTLTIQRTQQEDSAVYLCASRGPQTAEQYFGPGTRLTVT.

The chain combines TRBV5-1 with TRBJ1-4; no clear D. The length of the CDR3 is 13 residues. Germline CDR1 is SGHRS and CDR2 is YFSETQ. Trimming took 4 bases from V and 5 from J, leaving 9 bases between them. This CDR3 is CASSIRENEKLFF. In DNA, the CDR3 is TGCGCCAGCAGCATCCGGGAGAATGAAAAACTGTTTTTT.

The chain recombines TRBV29-1 with TRBJ2-1, with D perhaps TRBD1 (5 bases). Per germline, CDR1 SQVTM and CDR2 ANQGSEA. The CDR3 has 16 residues. V shed 5 bases and J shed 4 bases, with 21 bases lying between them. CDR3: CSVCPATVTIYNEQFF. The CDR3 coding sequence is TGCAGCGTTTGTCCCGCGACAGTAACAATTTACAATGAGCAGTTCTTC.

This clone has just a few counts. The chain employs TRBV3-1 (or the pseudogene TRBV3-2) and TRBJ1-2; TRBD1 agrees at 10 bases. The V gene's germline CDR1 is LGHDT and CDR2 YNNKEL (reference sequence). This CDR3 spans 16 amino acids. Losses at the gene ends were 1 base for V and 0 bases for J; bases not matched to a gene: 2. CDR3 amino acids: CASSQGGTGANYGYTF. The CDR3 DNA follows: TGTGCCAGCAGCCAAGGAGGGACAGGGGCTAACTATGGCTACACCTTC.

The chain joins TRBV9 to TRBJ1-5, with a weak D call TRBD1 (6 bases). V shed 0 bases and J shed 2 bases, with 12 bases lying between them. The length of the CDR3 is 16 residues. CDR1 and CDR2 from the germline V gene are SGDLS and YYNGEE. In nucleotides, the CDR3 is TGTGCCAGCAGCGTAGATGGGAGACAGGGCAATCAGCCCCAGCATTTT. Translated, it gives CASSVDGRQGNQPQHF.

J is TRBJ1-2 and V is TRBV4-3; 7 nucleotides agree with TRBD1. Germline CDR1 reads LGHNA; CDR2 reads YSLEER. CDR3 length equals 17 residues. V shed 4 bases and J 8 bases; nucleotides not matched to a gene: 19. In DNA, the CDR3 is TGCGCCAGCAGCCTTGGAACAGGGGCCGACCTTCTAGGCGGCTACACCTTC. Protein sequence: CASSLGTGADLLGGYTF.

The chain has TRBV7-8 and TRBJ2-1; 8 nucleotides line up with TRBD1. J lost 8 bases, V lost 0 bases, and 0 bases had no gene match. This CDR3 spans 13 amino acids. Germline CDR1 is SGHVS and CDR2 is FQNEAQ. Here the CDR3 DNA reads TGTGCCAGCAGCTTAGCGACAGGGGATGAGCAGTTCTTC. Translation: CASSLATGDEQFF.